This T cell receptor (beta chain) was sequenced for a study of CD8 T cells in ankylosing spondylitis. This clonotype was detected a few times. The antigen is unknown. Study results and caveats: One TCR beta motif, made up of roughly eight highly homologous variants, appeared characteristic of ankylosing spondylitis blood.

Using its own MiXCR run on the 5' RACE reads, TCRdb lists one record per CDR3 protein. The sample holds some 330,000 distinct CDR3 sequences; roughly 8% are singletons and the top ten take roughly 14%. This CDR3 spans 15 amino acids. V lost 8 bases and J 1 base, leaving 15 bases between the germline ends. Germline values: CDR1 MNHNS, CDR2 SASEGT. This chain joins TRBV6-1 and TRBJ1-5, with a weak D call TRBD1 (5 bases). Material for sequencing was blood, either unsorted or a sorted T cell fraction (not recorded which). This receptor was identified in a male donor with ankylosing spondylitis. The CDR3 bases are TGTGCCAGCTCCGCGACGGGGCAGAGCAATCAGCCCCAGCATTTT. Its translation is CASSATGQSNQPQHF.